One and the same sample provided the 32 T cell receptor beta chains below, sequenced in a study of identifying expanded T cells in peripheral blood (dated by TCRdb to the late 2010s). Library preparation was by the immunoSEQ multiplex PCR assay. TCRdb retrieved this table from immuneACCESS and kept in-frame rearrangements only. Not all clones are present; in checked studies, unresolved V genes account for under half, and no reason is known for the remainder. Across this sample there are 95,000 to 150,000 clones, with around four fifths seen only once. The ten largest clones take up 3% to 3.5% of the sample. Material for sequencing was blood. The receptors derive from a person aged 18 to 70 in good health.

The chain links TRBV7-2 to TRBJ1-2; D not resolved. V lost 0 bases to trimming and J lost 2 bases, with 16 bases between them. Germline V CDR1 and CDR2: SGHTA, FQGNSA. The CDR3 consists of 17 residues. The CDR3 is CASSLARAQRSNYGYTF. CDR3 nucleotides: TGTGCCAGCAGCTTAGCTAGGGCGCAACGTTCAAACTATGGCTACACCTTC.

V is TRBV27 and J is TRBJ2-2; 7 bases are a match to TRBD1. V was pared by 6 bases and J by 5 bases, with 12 bases of the junction left unmatched. Germline CDR1 and CDR2: MNHEY and SMNVEV (reference sequence). The CDR3 contains 16 residues. The CDR3: CASRSGDRALTGELFF. The CDR3 DNA reads TGTGCCAGCAGGTCCGGCGACAGGGCATTAACCGGGGAGCTGTTTTTT.

DNA for the CDR3: TGTGCCAGCAGTTCCTCCGTTCTGGAGGGCACTGAAGCTTTCTTT. Protein: CASSSSVLEGTEAFF. The chain has TRBV6-5 and TRBJ1-1; no definite D call. The V end lost 4 bases, the J end lost 4 bases, and 16 bases lay between the germline ends. The CDR3 is 15 residues long. Germline values: CDR1 MNHEY, CDR2 SVGAGI.

The chain employs TRBV2 and TRBJ2-7; possible D gene TRBD1, 6 bases. V lost 7 bases, J lost 6 bases, and 16 bases lay in between. The CDR3 extends over 13 amino acids. Germline V gene data show CDR1 as SNHLY and CDR2 as FYNNEI. DNA of the CDR3: TGTGCCAGCAAAGGGGCAGGGGTGAGCGAGCAGTACTTC. Translation: CASKGAGVSEQYF. Based on the CDR3 plus reference TRBV2 and TRBJ2-7, the full variable domain is EPEVTQTPSHQVTQMGQEVILRCVPISNHLYFYWYRQILGQKVEFLVSFYNNEISEKSEIFDDQFSVERPDGSNFTLKIRSTKLEDSAMYFCASKGAGVSEQYFGPGTRLTVT.

CDR3 coding DNA: TGTGCCAGCAGCTTAGAAGCGGGGGCCCCTTCTACCTACGAGCAGTACTTC. This sequence encodes CASSLEAGAPSTYEQYF. V is TRBV7-6 and J is TRBJ2-7; 8 nucleotides align to TRBD2. CDR3 length: 17 amino acids. V lost 1 base, J lost 2 bases, and 10 bases stayed unmatched. From germline, CDR1 is SGHVS and CDR2 FNYEAQ.

This chain connects TRBV6-1 to TRBJ1-2; perhaps TRBD1 as D (5 bases). CDR1 is MNHNS, CDR2 SASEGT, per germline. The V gene lost 7 bases and the J gene lost 5 bases, with 11 bases spanning the gap. The CDR3 runs 12 residues. CDR3 sequence: CASTGAGYGYTF. The CDR3 DNA sequence: TGTGCCAGCACCGGGGCAGGTTATGGCTACACCTTC.

The V gene is TRBV7-2, the J gene TRBJ1-1; D is unresolved. CDR3 length: 13 residues. The V gene lost 5 bases and the J gene lost 3 bases, with 10 bases spanning the gap. Germline CDR1 SGHTA, CDR2 FQGNSA. CDR3 DNA: TGTGCCAGCAGCCTCGAACCGGACACTGAAGCTTTCTTT. This codes for CASSLEPDTEAFF. Looking up the rest from reference TRBV7-2 and TRBJ1-1 gives the full variable domain: GAGVSQSPSNKVTEKGKDVELRCDPISGHTALYWYRQSLGQGLEFLIYFQGNSAPDKSGLPSDRFSAERTGGSVSTLTIQRTQQEDSAVYLCASSLEPDTEAFFGQGTRLTVV.

With respect to this clone: One end of the junction fails to match germline, which may point to a read error. The genes are TRBV30 and TRBJ2-7; D not resolved. In germline, CDR1 is GTSNPN, CDR2 SVGIG (reference sequence). This CDR3 contains 8 residues. CDR3 nucleotide sequence: TGTGCCTGGGGGGATCACCGGTTC. Amino acids: CAWGDHRF. The full variable domain, with the rest looked up from reference TRBV30 and TRBJ2-7, is SQTIHQWPATLVQPVGSPLSLECTVEGTSNPNLYWYRQAAGRGLQLLFYSVGIGQISSEVPQNLSASRPQDRQFILSSKKLLLSDSGFYLCAWGDHRFGPGTRLTVT.

The chain links TRBV7-2 to TRBJ2-7; no clear D gene. With 3 bases removed from V and 2 bases from J, the gap between germline ends came to 5 bases. CDR3 length: 12 residues. Germline V gene sequence: CDR1 SGHTA, CDR2 FQGNSA. CDR3 DNA: TGTGCCAGCAGCTTTTCCACCTACGAGCAGTACTTC. This gives the protein CASSFSTYEQYF.

The V call is TRBV5-1, the J call TRBJ1-1; D is possibly TRBD1 (5 bases). Per the germline V gene, CDR1 is SGHRS and CDR2 is YFSETQ. With 0 bases removed from V and 1 base from J, the gap between germline ends came to 13 bases. The length of the CDR3 is 16 residues. The CDR3 sequence is CASSLGFGTPNTEAFF. CDR3 DNA: TGCGCCAGCAGCTTGGGGTTTGGGACGCCGAACACTGAAGCTTTCTTT.

This chain links TRBV11-3 with TRBJ2-7; D might be TRBD1 (5 bases). Deletions cut 2 bases from V and 1 base from J, with 9 bases between. The CDR3 extends over 14 amino acids. Germline CDR1 is SGHNT and CDR2 is YENEEA. CDR3 sequence (DNA): TGTGCCAGCAGCTTATCCCCAGGGTCCTACGAGCAGTACTTC. This translates into CASSLSPGSYEQYF.

This chain uses TRBV6-6 with TRBJ2-3; D is possibly TRBD1 (5 bases). Between the trimmed V and J ends, which lost 8 bases and 2 bases, there was a span of 11 bases. Germline V gives CDR1 MNHNY, CDR2 SVGAGI (reference sequence). This CDR3 has 13 residues. DNA of the CDR3: TGTGCCAGCTCCAGACAGATCACAGATACGCAGTATTTT. Encoded protein: CASSRQITDTQYF.

The chain joins TRBV29-1 to TRBJ1-1, with a tentative D call TRBD1 (6 bases). The CDR3 covers 14 residues. Germline values: CDR1 SQVTM, CDR2 ANQGSEA. V lost 4 bases and J 0 bases, leaving 12 bases between the germline ends. The CDR3 DNA reads as TGCAGCGTTGGGGGGCGTGGATTGAACACTGAAGCTTTCTTT. Translation: CSVGGRGLNTEAFF.

The chain combines TRBV14 with TRBJ1-1, with no clear D. In germline, CDR1 is SGHDN, CDR2 FVKESK. The germline V and J ends were trimmed by 1 base and 8 bases, with 14 bases remaining between them. The CDR3 is 14 residues long. The DNA of the CDR3 is TGTGCCAGCAGCCAAGGGTCCCACGGCCAGGAAGCTTTCTTT. Translating gives CASSQGSHGQEAFF.

This clone occurred a few times. The CDR3 nucleotides read TGCGCCAGCAGCCAAGACGTGAGCTCTGGAAACACCATATATTTT. It codes for CASSQDVSSGNTIYF. The chain uses TRBV4-3 and TRBJ1-3, with D unresolved. The CDR3 loop spans 15 amino acids. V lost 0 bases, J lost 0 bases, and 6 bases lay in between. Germline loops: CDR1 LGHNA, CDR2 YSLEER.

The chain combines TRBV5-1 with TRBJ2-1, with D maybe TRBD2 (5 bases). V was cut by 0 bases and J by 7 bases, with 5 bases left in between. This CDR3 comprises 12 residues. Germline-derived CDR1 and CDR2 are SGHRS and YFSETQ. CDR3 sequence (DNA): TGCGCCAGCAGCTTGGGAGGGAATGAGCAGTTCTTC. Its protein is CASSLGGNEQFF.

The V gene is TRBV18, the J gene TRBJ2-5, with D possibly being TRBD1 or TRBD2 (5 bases each). Germline CDR1 KGHSH, CDR2 LQKENI. Trimming shortened V by 4 bases and J by 5 bases, and 14 bases separated the two germline ends. CDR3 length: 14 amino acids. The CDR3 reads CASSLSSGTETQYF. Written as DNA, the CDR3 is TGTGCCAGCTCACTCTCTTCAGGGACCGAGACCCAGTACTTC.

The chain has TRBV5-6 and TRBJ1-3, with 7 bases identical to TRBD1. Trimming removed 4 bases from V and 2 bases from J; junction bases left unmatched: 3. This CDR3 contains 14 residues. CDR1 is SGHDT, CDR2 YYEEEE, per germline. CDR3 amino acids: CASSDGTAGNTIYF. The CDR3 DNA follows: TGTGCCAGCAGCGACGGGACAGCTGGAAACACCATATATTTT.

The chain combines TRBV2 with TRBJ2-3; 9 nucleotides align to TRBD2. This CDR3 has 18 residues. Germline assignment: CDR1 SNHLY and CDR2 FYNNEI. After removal of 8 bases from V and 2 bases from J, the junction contained 17 bases not matched to a gene. The CDR3: CASGPLGVGLAITDTQYF. In nucleotides, the CDR3 is TGTGCCAGCGGCCCCTTAGGGGTAGGACTAGCGATCACAGATACGCAGTATTTT.

The chain has TRBV7-8 and TRBJ1-5; 7 positions match TRBD1. This CDR3 region has 14 residues. The germline V gene has CDR1 SGHVS and CDR2 FQNEAQ. J lost 2 bases, V lost 4 bases, and 2 bases had no gene match. The CDR3 here is CASSSTGGNQPQHF. The CDR3 nucleotides are TGTGCCAGCAGCTCTACAGGGGGCAATCAGCCCCAGCATTTT.

CDR3 sequence reads: CASSISTGNTIYF. The DNA of the CDR3 is TGTGCCAGCAGCATATCGACCGGCAACACCATATATTTT. This chain uses TRBV9 with TRBJ1-3; the D is unclear. The length of the CDR3 is 13 residues. Germline CDR1 is SGDLS and CDR2 is YYNGEE. Trimming pared 4 bases from V and 7 bases from J, leaving 12 bases between.

This chain connects TRBV13 to TRBJ2-3; TRBD1 is a possible D gene (5 bases). With 8 bases removed from V and 2 bases from J, the gap between germline ends came to 11 bases. Germline V gene lookup returns CDR1 PRHDT and CDR2 FYEKMQ (reference sequence). The CDR3 has 13 amino acids. The CDR3 protein is CASGDSPTDTQYF. The CDR3 DNA reads TGTGCCAGCGGAGACAGCCCCACAGATACGCAGTATTTT.

J is TRBJ1-2 and V is TRBV2; 11 bases match TRBD1. The CDR3 is 16 residues long. J lost 6 bases, V lost 5 bases, and 11 bases had no gene match. CDR1 and CDR2 from the germline V gene are SNHLY and FYNNEI. The CDR3 DNA follows: TGTGCCAGCAGTTCGTGGCCGGGACAGGGGGGGAATGGCTACACCTTC. Translating gives CASSSWPGQGGNGYTF.

The chain is built from TRBV7-9 and TRBJ1-1, with a weak D call TRBD1 (6 bases). Per the germline V gene, CDR1 is SEHNR and CDR2 is FQNEAQ (reference sequence). CDR3 length: 15 amino acids. Trimming removed 4 bases at V and 6 bases at J, with 18 bases between. The CDR3 spells CASSSFQGRDAEAFF. CDR3 sequence (DNA): TGTGCCAGCAGCTCCTTCCAGGGGAGGGACGCTGAAGCTTTCTTT.

The rearrangement links TRBV19 to TRBJ2-7, with D possibly being TRBD1 or TRBD2 (6 bases each). The CDR3 totals 15 residues. V dropped 7 bases and J dropped 0 bases, with 16 bases sitting between them. In germline, CDR1 is LNHDA, CDR2 SQIVND (reference sequence). The CDR3 region is CASKRGGTTSYEQYF. The CDR3 coding sequence is TGTGCCAGTAAAAGAGGAGGGACAACCTCCTACGAGCAGTACTTC.

This clone was detected once. The chain recombines TRBV7-3 with TRBJ2-3, with 7 bases lining up with TRBD1. V dropped 6 bases and J dropped 2; count of bases not matched to a gene: 14. The CDR3 is 17 residues long. Germline-derived CDR1 and CDR2 are SGHTA and FQGTGA. CDR3 sequence (DNA): TGTGCCAGCAGTCCCGCCAGAAGACAGGGAACCACAGATACGCAGTATTTT. Its protein product is CASSPARRQGTTDTQYF.

The V call is TRBV19, the J call TRBJ2-2; D ambiguous. Trimming took 4 bases from V and 1 from J, leaving 10 bases between them. The germline gives CDR1 LNHDA, CDR2 SQIVND (reference sequence). This CDR3 contains 15 residues. The DNA of the CDR3 is TGTGCCAGTAGTAAAGGCGCTTGGAACACCGGGGAGCTGTTTTTT. Amino acids: CASSKGAWNTGELFF.

This clone was recorded once. The gene calls are TRBV30 and TRBJ2-7; no clear D gene. Germline CDR1 GTSNPN, CDR2 SVGIG (reference sequence). With 2 bases removed from V and 2 bases from J, the gap between germline ends came to 7 bases. The CDR3 totals 12 residues. CDR3 DNA sequence: TGTGCCTGGAGTCCATTTCCCTACGAGCAGTACTTC. Translating gives CAWSPFPYEQYF.

The chain carries TRBV29-1 and TRBJ1-2; possible D gene TRBD1, 5 bases. The germline V and J ends were trimmed by 4 bases and 3 bases, with 12 bases remaining between them. CDR1 and CDR2 from the germline V gene are SQVTM and ANQGSEA. This CDR3 spans 13 amino acids. CDR3 amino acids: CSVGGGTDYGYTF. The CDR3 DNA reads as TGCAGCGTTGGAGGAGGGACGGACTATGGCTACACCTTC.

J is TRBJ2-1 and V is TRBV6-5, with D tentatively TRBD2 (5 bases). The CDR3 consists of 12 residues. V was cut by 9 bases and J by 5 bases, with 11 bases left in between. Germline CDR1 reads MNHEY; CDR2 reads SVGAGI. CDR3 protein: CASEGGHNEQFF. CDR3 in DNA: TGTGCCAGTGAGGGTGGTCACAATGAGCAGTTCTTC.

This chain connects TRBV7-2 to TRBJ2-1; D unclear. Germline lookup yields CDR1 SGHTA and CDR2 FQGNSA. The CDR3 is 13 residues long. Trimming left V 5 bases short and J 10 bases short, with 15 bases between. CDR3 DNA sequence: TGTGCCAGCAGCCCACAACAGCTGGTCGAGCAGTTCTTC. This sequence encodes CASSPQQLVEQFF.

The V gene is TRBV9, the J gene TRBJ2-1; D possibly corresponds to TRBD2 (6 bases). Germline V gives CDR1 SGDLS, CDR2 YYNGEE. V was clipped by 0 bases and J by 7 bases, with 14 bases between them. This CDR3 is 15 amino acids long. CDR3 bases: TGTGCCAGCAGCGTAGGGGGCGGGGCGGGGAATGAGCAGTTCTTC. This translates into CASSVGGGAGNEQFF.